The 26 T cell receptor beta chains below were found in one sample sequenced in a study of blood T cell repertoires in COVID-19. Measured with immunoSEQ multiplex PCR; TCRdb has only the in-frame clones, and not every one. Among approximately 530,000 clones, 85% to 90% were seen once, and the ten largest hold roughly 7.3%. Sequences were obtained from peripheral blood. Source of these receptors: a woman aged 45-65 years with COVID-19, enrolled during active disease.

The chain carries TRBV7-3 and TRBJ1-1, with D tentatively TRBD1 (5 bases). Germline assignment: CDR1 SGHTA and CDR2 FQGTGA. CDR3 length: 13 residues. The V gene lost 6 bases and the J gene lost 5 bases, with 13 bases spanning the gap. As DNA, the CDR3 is TGTGCCAGCAGATCAGGGTTGGGGACTGAAGCTTTCTTT. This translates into CASRSGLGTEAFF.

CDR3 region: CASSYQGQDEKLFF. The DNA for the CDR3 is TGTGCCAGCAGTTACCAGGGTCAGGATGAAAAACTGTTTTTT. V gene TRBV6-6 combines with J gene TRBJ1-4; maybe TRBD1 (5 bases). Trimming shortened V by 2 bases and J by 6 bases, and 10 bases separated the two germline ends. The V gene's germline CDR1 is MNHNY and CDR2 SVGAGI (reference sequence). The CDR3 loop spans 14 amino acids.

CDR3 loop: CASSFSGGDSPLHF. CDR3 bases: TGCGCCAGCAGCTTTTCGGGGGGCGATTCACCCCTCCACTTT. The chain joins TRBV5-1 to TRBJ1-6; D might be TRBD1 (6 bases). Germline V lookup: CDR1 SGHRS, CDR2 YFSETQ. The CDR3 length is 14 residues. V was shortened by 2 bases and J by 8 bases, with 11 bases between the two germline ends.

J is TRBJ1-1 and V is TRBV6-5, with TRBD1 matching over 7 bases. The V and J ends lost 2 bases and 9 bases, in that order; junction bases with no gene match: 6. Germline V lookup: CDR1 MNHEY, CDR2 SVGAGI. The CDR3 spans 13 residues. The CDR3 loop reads CASSYNGQAKAFF. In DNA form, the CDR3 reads TGTGCCAGCAGTTACAACGGACAGGCAAAAGCTTTCTTT.

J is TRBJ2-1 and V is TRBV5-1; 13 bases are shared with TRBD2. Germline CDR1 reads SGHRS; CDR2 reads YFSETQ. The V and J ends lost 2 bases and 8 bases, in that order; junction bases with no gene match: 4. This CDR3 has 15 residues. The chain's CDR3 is CASSFTSGGAHEQFF. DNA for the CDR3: TGCGCCAGCAGCTTTACTAGCGGGGGGGCACATGAGCAGTTCTTC.

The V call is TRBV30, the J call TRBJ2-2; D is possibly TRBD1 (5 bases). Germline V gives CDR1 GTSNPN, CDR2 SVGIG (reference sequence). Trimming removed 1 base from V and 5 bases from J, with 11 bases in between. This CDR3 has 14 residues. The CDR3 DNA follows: TGTGCCTGGAGTGGTAGGGGCCGAACCGGGGAGCTGTTTTTT. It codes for CAWSGRGRTGELFF.

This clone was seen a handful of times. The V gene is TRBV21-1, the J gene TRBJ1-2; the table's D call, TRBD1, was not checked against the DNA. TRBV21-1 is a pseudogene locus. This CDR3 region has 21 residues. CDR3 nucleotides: TGTGCCAGCGGGACAAGACCGGGACGCTCCCATCTAACCCCCTCTAACTATGGCTACACCTTC. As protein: CASGTRPGRSHLTPSNYGYTF.

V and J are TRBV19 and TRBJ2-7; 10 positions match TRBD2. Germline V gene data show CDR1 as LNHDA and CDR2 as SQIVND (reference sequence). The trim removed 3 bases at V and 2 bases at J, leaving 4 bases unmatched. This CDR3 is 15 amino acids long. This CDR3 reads CASSIQAGGTYEQYF. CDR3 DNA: TGTGCCAGTAGTATCCAAGCGGGGGGGACCTACGAGCAGTACTTC.

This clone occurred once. CDR3 sequence: CASSVGGTDNSPLHF. In DNA, the CDR3 is TGTGCCAGCAGCGTAGGAGGGACAGATAATTCACCCCTCCACTTT. The gene calls are TRBV9 and TRBJ1-6, with 7 nucleotides matching TRBD1. The germline V gene encodes CDR1 SGDLS and CDR2 YYNGEE. Trimming cost V 0 bases and J 5 bases; bases outside gene matches: 2. The CDR3 has 15 amino acids.

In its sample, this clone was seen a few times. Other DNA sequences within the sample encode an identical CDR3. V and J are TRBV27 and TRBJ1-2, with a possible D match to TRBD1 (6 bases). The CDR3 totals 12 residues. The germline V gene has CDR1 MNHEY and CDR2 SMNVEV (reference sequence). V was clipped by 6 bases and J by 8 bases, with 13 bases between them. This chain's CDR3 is CASSTGSRGYTF. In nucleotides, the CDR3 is TGTGCCAGCAGCACAGGGTCTAGGGGCTACACCTTC.

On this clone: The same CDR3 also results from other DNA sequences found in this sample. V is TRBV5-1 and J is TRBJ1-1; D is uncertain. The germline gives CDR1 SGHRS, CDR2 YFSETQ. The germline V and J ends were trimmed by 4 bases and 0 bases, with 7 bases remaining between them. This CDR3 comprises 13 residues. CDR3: CASSPQMNTEAFF. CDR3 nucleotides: TGCGCCAGCAGCCCACAGATGAACACTGAAGCTTTCTTT.

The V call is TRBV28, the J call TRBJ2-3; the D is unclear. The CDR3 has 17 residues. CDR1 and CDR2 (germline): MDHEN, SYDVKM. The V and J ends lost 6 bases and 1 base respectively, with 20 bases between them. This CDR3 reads CASSHGSQVKGTDTQYF. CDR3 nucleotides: TGTGCCAGCAGCCATGGGTCCCAGGTAAAGGGCACAGATACGCAGTATTTT. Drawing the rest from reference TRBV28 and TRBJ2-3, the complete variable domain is DVKVTQSSRYLVKRTGEKVFLECVQDMDHENMFWYRQDPGLGLRLIYFSYDVKMKEKGDIPEGYSVSREKKERFSLILESASTNQTSMYLCASSHGSQVKGTDTQYFGPGTRLTVL.

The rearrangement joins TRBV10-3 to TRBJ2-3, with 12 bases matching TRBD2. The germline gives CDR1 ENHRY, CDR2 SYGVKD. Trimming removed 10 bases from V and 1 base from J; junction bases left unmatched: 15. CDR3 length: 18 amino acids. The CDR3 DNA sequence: TGTGCCACCCTAGAGGGGCTAGCGGGGGGGCCGGGCACAGATACGCAGTATTTT. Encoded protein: CATLEGLAGGPGTDTQYF.

The CDR3 reads CASSRNRVTDTQYF. DNA of the CDR3: TGCGCCAGCAGCCGAAACAGGGTCACAGATACGCAGTATTTT. The chain employs TRBV4-1 and TRBJ2-3, with TRBD1 as a possible D gene (6 bases). The CDR3 runs 14 residues. Trimming left V 4 bases short and J 2 bases short, with 10 bases between. Germline V gives CDR1 MGHRA, CDR2 YSYEKL.

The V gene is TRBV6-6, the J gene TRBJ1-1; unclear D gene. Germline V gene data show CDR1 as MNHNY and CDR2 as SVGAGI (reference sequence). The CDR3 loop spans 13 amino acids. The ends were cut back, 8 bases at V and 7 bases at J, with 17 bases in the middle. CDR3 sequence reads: CASFAASGFEAFF. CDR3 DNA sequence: TGTGCCAGCTTCGCGGCGTCCGGCTTTGAAGCTTTCTTT.

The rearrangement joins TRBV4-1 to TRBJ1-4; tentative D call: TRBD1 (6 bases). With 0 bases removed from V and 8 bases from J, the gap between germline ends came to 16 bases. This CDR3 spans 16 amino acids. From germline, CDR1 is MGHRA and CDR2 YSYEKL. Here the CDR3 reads CASSQDQGGGQEKLFF. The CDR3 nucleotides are TGCGCCAGCAGCCAAGATCAAGGGGGTGGGCAAGAAAAACTGTTTTTT.

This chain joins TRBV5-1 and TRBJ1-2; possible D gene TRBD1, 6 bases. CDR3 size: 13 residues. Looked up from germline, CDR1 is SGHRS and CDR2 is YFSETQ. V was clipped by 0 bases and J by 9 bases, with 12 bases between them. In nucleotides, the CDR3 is TGCGCCAGCAGCTTGGTAGGGGGAGAGAGCTACACCTTC. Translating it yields CASSLVGGESYTF.

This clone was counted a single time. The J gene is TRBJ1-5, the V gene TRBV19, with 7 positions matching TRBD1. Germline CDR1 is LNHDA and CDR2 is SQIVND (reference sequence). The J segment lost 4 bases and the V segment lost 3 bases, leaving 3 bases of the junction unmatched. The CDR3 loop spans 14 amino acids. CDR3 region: CASSMGTANQPQHF. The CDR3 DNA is TGTGCCAGTAGTATGGGGACAGCTAATCAGCCCCAGCATTTT.

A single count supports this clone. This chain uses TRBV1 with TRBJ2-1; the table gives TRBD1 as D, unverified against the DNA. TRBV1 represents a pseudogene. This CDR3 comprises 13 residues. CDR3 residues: CTSMWARYNEQFF. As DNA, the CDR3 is TGCACCAGCATGTGGGCACGCTACAATGAGCAGTTCTTC.

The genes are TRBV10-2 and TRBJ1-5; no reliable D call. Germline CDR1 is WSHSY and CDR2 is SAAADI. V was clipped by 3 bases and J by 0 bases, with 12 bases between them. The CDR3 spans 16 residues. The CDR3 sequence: CASSELVFYSNQPQHF. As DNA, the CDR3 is TGCGCCAGCAGTGAATTAGTCTTCTATAGCAATCAGCCCCAGCATTTT.

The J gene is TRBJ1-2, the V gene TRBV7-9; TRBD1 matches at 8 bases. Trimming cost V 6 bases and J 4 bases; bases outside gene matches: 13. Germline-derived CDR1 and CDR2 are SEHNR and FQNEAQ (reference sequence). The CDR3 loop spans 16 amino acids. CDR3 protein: CASRYRGAGSGYGYTF. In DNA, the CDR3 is TGTGCCAGCAGATACAGGGGGGCCGGCAGTGGCTATGGCTACACCTTC.

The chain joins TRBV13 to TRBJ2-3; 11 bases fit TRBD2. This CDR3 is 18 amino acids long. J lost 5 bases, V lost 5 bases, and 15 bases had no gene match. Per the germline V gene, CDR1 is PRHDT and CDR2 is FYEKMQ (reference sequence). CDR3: CASSPGVAGGPVGDTQYF. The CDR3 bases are TGTGCCAGCAGCCCCGGGGTAGCGGGGGGGCCGGTAGGAGATACGCAGTATTTT.

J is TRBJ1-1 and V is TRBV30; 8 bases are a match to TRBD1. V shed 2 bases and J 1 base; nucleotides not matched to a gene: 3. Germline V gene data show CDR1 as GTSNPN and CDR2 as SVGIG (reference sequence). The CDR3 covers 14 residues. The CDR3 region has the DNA TGTGCCTGGAGTTTGGACAGGGCGAACACTGAAGCTTTCTTT. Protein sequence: CAWSLDRANTEAFF. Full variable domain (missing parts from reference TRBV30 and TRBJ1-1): SQTIHQWPATLVQPVGSPLSLECTVEGTSNPNLYWYRQAAGRGLQLLFYSVGIGQISSEVPQNLSASRPQDRQFILSSKKLLLSDSGFYLCAWSLDRANTEAFFGQGTRLTVV.

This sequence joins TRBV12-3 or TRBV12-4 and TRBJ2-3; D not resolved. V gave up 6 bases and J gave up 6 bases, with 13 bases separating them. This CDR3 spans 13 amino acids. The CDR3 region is CASSWFLGDTQYF. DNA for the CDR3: TGTGCCAGCAGCTGGTTCCTCGGGGATACGCAGTATTTT.

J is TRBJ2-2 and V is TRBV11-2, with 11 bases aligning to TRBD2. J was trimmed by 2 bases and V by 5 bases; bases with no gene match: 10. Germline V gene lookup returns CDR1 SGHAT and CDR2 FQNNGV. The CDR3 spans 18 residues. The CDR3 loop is CASSPPGLAGGNTGELFF. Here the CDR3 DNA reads TGTGCCAGCAGCCCCCCGGGGCTAGCGGGGGGAAACACCGGGGAGCTGTTTTTT.

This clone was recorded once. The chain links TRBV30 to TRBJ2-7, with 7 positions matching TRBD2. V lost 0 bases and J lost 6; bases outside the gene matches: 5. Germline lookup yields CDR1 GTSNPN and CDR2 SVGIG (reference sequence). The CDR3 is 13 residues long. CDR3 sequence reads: CAWSVRGVGEQYF. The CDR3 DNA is TGTGCCTGGAGTGTACGGGGGGTAGGCGAGCAGTACTTC.